These 10 T cell receptor beta chains share one sample of origin, sequenced in a study of blood T cell repertoires in COVID-19. The assay was immunoSEQ multiplex PCR, and TCRdb's table has in-frame clones only and misses some. The sample yields about 270,000 clones, more than 75% seen once. Sequencing was performed on peripheral blood. The receptors stem from a man aged 35-49 years with active or convalescent COVID-19.

This chain connects TRBV5-1 to TRBJ2-1, with 7 bases aligning to TRBD2. This CDR3 is 15 amino acids long. V gave up 0 bases and J gave up 0 bases; unmatched junction bases: 0. Germline V lookup: CDR1 SGHRS, CDR2 YFSETQ. The CDR3 nucleotides are TGCGCCAGCAGCTTGGGCGGGGGCTCCTACAATGAGCAGTTCTTC. Translating it yields CASSLGGGSYNEQFF.

The V call is TRBV4-2, the J call TRBJ1-4; D not resolved. V was shortened by 4 bases and J by 8 bases, with 17 bases between the two germline ends. The CDR3 runs 15 residues. In germline, CDR1 is LGHNA, CDR2 YNFKEQ. The CDR3 DNA reads as TGTGCCAGCAGCCCCGATGACGGCCCGGAGGAAAAACTGTTTTTT. Protein product: CASSPDDGPEEKLFF.

The V call is TRBV7-9, the J call TRBJ2-1; D might be TRBD2 (5 bases). Trimming removed 1 base at V and 2 bases at J, with 12 bases between. Germline lookup yields CDR1 SEHNR and CDR2 FQNEAQ (reference sequence). The CDR3 runs 16 residues. The CDR3 loop reads CASSLVPTGTYNEQFF. CDR3 bases: TGTGCCAGCAGCTTAGTCCCCACCGGGACCTACAATGAGCAGTTCTTC.

V is TRBV28 and J is TRBJ2-1; weak D call: TRBD1 (5 bases). V was shortened by 3 bases and J by 4 bases, with 10 bases between the two germline ends. The CDR3 length is 14 residues. CDR1 and CDR2 from the germline V gene are MDHEN and SYDVKM. The CDR3 region is CASSFRQGYNEQFF. CDR3 in DNA: TGTGCCAGCAGTTTCAGGCAGGGATACAATGAGCAGTTCTTC.

V and J are TRBV2 and TRBJ2-5; 7 bases are shared with TRBD1. This CDR3 has 14 residues. Trimming cost V 2 bases and J 5 bases; bases outside gene matches: 5. CDR1 and CDR2 from the germline V gene are SNHLY and FYNNEI. CDR3 nucleotide sequence: TGTGCCAGCAGTGAATCGTCCAGGGGGGAGACCCAGTACTTC. The encoded protein is CASSESSRGETQYF.

The rearrangement joins TRBV4-1 to TRBJ2-1; 7 bases align to TRBD2. Per germline, CDR1 MGHRA and CDR2 YSYEKL. The trim removed 0 bases at V and 3 bases at J, leaving 5 bases unmatched. The CDR3 spans 16 residues. CDR3 in DNA: TGCGCCAGCAGCCAAGATCGGGCTAGCGGCTACAATGAGCAGTTCTTC. Translation: CASSQDRASGYNEQFF.

The V gene is TRBV11-3, the J gene TRBJ2-1, with D perhaps matching TRBD2 (7 bases). The ends were cut back, 2 bases at V and 7 bases at J, with 18 bases in the middle. Germline V gene lookup returns CDR1 SGHNT and CDR2 YENEEA. The CDR3 is 16 amino acids. The CDR3 region has the DNA TGTGCCAGCAGCTTAAGGGGGGGGGCAGGAGGAAATGAGCAGTTCTTC. This codes for CASSLRGGAGGNEQFF.

Only one count was recorded for this clone. This sequence joins TRBV7-2 and TRBJ2-3; D is undetermined. The CDR3 consists of 14 residues. Germline V CDR1 and CDR2: SGHTA, FQGNSA. The V and J ends lost 3 bases and 0 bases respectively, with 7 bases between them. CDR3 region: CASSFLESTDTQYF. The CDR3 DNA reads as TGTGCCAGCAGCTTTCTCGAGAGCACAGATACGCAGTATTTT.

The chain links TRBV21-1 to TRBJ2-3; TRBD1, the table's D call, was not compared with the DNA. TRBV21-1 is assigned pseudogene status. The CDR3 spans 14 residues. The CDR3 region is CANKRPGATDTQYF. CDR3 nucleotides: TGTGCCAACAAACGGCCAGGGGCAACTGATACGCAGTATTTT.

The V gene is TRBV2, the J gene TRBJ2-7; 7 bases match TRBD2. V lost 1 base and J lost 1; bases outside the gene matches: 7. Germline values: CDR1 SNHLY, CDR2 FYNNEI. The CDR3 runs 16 residues. This chain's CDR3 is CASSEGGSGFSYEQYF. Here the CDR3 DNA reads TGTGCCAGCAGTGAAGGGGGTAGCGGGTTTTCCTACGAGCAGTACTTC.